This T cell receptor (beta chain) was found in a study of T-cell reconstitution after alpha-beta-depleted transplantation in children. Study-level points and caveats: Recipient T cells and thymic progenitors that survived were the source of the high TCRbeta diversity seen at day 60 in some patients. Reportedly, roughly two months post-transplant, alpha-beta T cells arose from several hundred expanded graft clones. Newly produced T cells mostly provided counts and TCRbeta diversity after one year, as hyperexpanded clones declined.

This sample's TCRbeta library carried unique molecular identifier barcodes. In TCRdb, the PCR reads were re-called with MiXCR into one record per CDR3 protein. The sample gives about a million distinct CDR3 sequences, about 31% of which show up once; about 28% is in the top ten. The germline V and J ends were trimmed by 0 bases and 5 bases, with 16 bases remaining between them. CDR1 and CDR2 from the germline V gene are LGHNA and YNFKEQ. The CDR3 has 16 residues. This clonotype was seen a few times. Its antigen is unknown. This sequence was found in a boy younger than two who had a stem cell transplant for SCID, so the T cells may come from the graft donor. This chain links TRBV4-2 with TRBJ1-1, with D unresolved. Sample: PBMCs, mostly from graft donor cells, taken 360 days after TCRalphabeta/CD19-depleted stem cell transplant. The DNA for the CDR3 is TGTGCCAGCAGCCAAGATCGGAGGGTCCAAGGGACTGAAGCTTTCTTT. Translation: CASSQDRRVQGTEAFF.